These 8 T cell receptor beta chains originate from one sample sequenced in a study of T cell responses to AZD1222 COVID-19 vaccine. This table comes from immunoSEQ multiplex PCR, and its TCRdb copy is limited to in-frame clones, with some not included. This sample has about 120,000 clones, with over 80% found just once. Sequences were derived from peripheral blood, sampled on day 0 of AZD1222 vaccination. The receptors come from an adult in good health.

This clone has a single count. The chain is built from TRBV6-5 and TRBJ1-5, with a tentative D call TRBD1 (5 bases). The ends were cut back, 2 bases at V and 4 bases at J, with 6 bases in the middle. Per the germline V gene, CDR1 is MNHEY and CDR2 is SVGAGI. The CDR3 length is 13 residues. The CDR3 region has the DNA TGTGCCAGCAGTTACAAGGGGAATCAGCCCCAGCATTTT. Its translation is CASSYKGNQPQHF.

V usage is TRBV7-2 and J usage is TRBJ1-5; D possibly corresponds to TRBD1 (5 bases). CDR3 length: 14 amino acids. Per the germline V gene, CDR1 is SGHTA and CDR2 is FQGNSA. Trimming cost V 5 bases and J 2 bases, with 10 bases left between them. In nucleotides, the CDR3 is TGTGCCAGCAGCACCGGGGGGGGCAATCAGCCCCAGCATTTT. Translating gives CASSTGGGNQPQHF.

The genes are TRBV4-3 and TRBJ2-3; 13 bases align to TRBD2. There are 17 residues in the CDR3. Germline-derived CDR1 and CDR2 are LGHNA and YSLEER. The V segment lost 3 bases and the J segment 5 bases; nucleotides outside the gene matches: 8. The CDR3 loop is CASSQELAGGAGDTQYF. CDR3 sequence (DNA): TGCGCCAGCAGCCAGGAACTAGCGGGGGGGGCCGGAGATACGCAGTATTTT.

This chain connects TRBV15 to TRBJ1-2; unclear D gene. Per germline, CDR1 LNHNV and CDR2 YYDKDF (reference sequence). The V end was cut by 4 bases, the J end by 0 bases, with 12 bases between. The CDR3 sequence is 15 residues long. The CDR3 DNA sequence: TGTGCCACCAGCAAAGACGTCAACGCTAACTATGGCTACACCTTC. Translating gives CATSKDVNANYGYTF. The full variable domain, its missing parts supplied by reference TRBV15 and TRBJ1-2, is DAMVIQNPRYQVTQFGKPVTLSCSQTLNHNVMYWYQQKSSQAPKLLFHYYDKDFNNEADTPDNFQSRRPNTSFCFLDIRSPGLGDTAMYLCATSKDVNANYGYTFGSGTRLTVV.

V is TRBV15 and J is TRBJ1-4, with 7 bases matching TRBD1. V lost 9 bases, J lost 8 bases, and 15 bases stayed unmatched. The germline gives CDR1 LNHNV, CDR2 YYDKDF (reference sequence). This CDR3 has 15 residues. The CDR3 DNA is TGTGCCACACGAACGGGAGACAGGGACGGGGAAAAACTGTTTTTT. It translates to CATRTGDRDGEKLFF.

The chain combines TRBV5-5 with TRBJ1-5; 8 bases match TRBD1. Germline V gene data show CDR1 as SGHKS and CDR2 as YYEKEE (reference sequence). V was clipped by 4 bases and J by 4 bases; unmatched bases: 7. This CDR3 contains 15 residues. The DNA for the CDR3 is TGTGCCAGCAGCGAGACAGGGGACTCTAATCAGCCCCAGCATTTT. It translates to CASSETGDSNQPQHF.

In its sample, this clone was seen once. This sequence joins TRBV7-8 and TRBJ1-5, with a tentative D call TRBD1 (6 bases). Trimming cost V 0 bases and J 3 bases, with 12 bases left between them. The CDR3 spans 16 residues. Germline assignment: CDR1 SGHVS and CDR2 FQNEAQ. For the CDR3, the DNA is TGTGCCAGCAGCTTAGCGGTTGGACAGTTCAATCAGCCCCAGCATTTT. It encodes CASSLAVGQFNQPQHF.

CDR3 amino acids: CASRSSYGYTF. CDR3 sequence (DNA): TGTGCCAGCAGGAGCAGCTATGGCTACACCTTC. The rearrangement joins TRBV9 to TRBJ1-2; no firm D call. Germline V gene data show CDR1 as SGDLS and CDR2 as YYNGEE. The V end lost 5 bases, the J end lost 4 bases, and 6 bases lay between the germline ends. The CDR3 is 11 residues long.